The 9 T cell receptor beta chains given below trace back to one sample, sequenced in a study of cytomegalovirus exposure and HLA in healthy donors. Primers: 60 Vbeta forward and 13 Jbeta reverse. Measured with immunoSEQ multiplex PCR; TCRdb has only the in-frame clones, and not every one. The sample records over 85,000 clones, less than 75% being singletons. Input material: PBMCs. The receptor source for this set is a man younger than 45 in good health and CMV-seronegative.

This rearrangement joins TRBV25-1 to TRBJ1-6; the match to TRBD1 covers 8 bases. There are 16 residues in the CDR3. CDR1 and CDR2 from the germline V gene are MGHDK and SYGVNS. V lost 4 bases to trimming and J lost 8 bases; unmatched junction nucleotides: 10. For the CDR3, the DNA is TGTGCCAGCAGTGCCCGGGACAGGAACGGGGATTCACCCCTCCACTTT. Protein product: CASSARDRNGDSPLHF.

CDR3 DNA sequence: TGCGCCAGCAGCTTGGCCGGGACAGGGCTCGCAGCTTTCTTT. Translated: CASSLAGTGLAAFF. The gene calls are TRBV5-1 and TRBJ1-1; TRBD1 matches 9 bases. The CDR3 totals 14 residues. The junction had 7 bases not matched to a gene; V was cut back by 0 bases and J by 10 bases. Germline CDR1 reads SGHRS; CDR2 reads YFSETQ. Full variable domain (outside the CDR3, taken from reference TRBV5-1 and TRBJ1-1): KAGVTQTPRYLIKTRGQQVTLSCSPISGHRSVSWYQQTPGQGLQFLFEYFSETQRNKGNFPGRFSGRQFSNSRSEMNVSTLELGDSALYLCASSLAGTGLAAFFGQGTRLTVV.

J is TRBJ2-4 and V is TRBV28, with TRBD1 identical over 7 bases. The V gene end was trimmed by 8 bases and the J gene end by 5 bases; junction bases not matched to a gene: 3. The CDR3 loop spans 12 amino acids. CDR1 is MDHEN and CDR2 is SYDVKM in the germline V gene. The CDR3 region has the DNA TGTGCCAGCCGGGACAGCCAAAACATTCAGTACTTC. Its protein product is CASRDSQNIQYF.

The chain combines TRBV6-6 with TRBJ1-5, with D tentatively TRBD1 (6 bases). Germline V lookup: CDR1 MNHNY, CDR2 SVGAGI (reference sequence). V was clipped by 0 bases and J by 1 base, with 10 bases between them. The CDR3 extends over 16 amino acids. The CDR3 nucleotides are TGTGCCAGCAGTTACTCGAGGCAGGGGAGCAATCAGCCCCAGCATTTT. This codes for CASSYSRQGSNQPQHF.

V is TRBV4-1 and J is TRBJ2-3, with TRBD2 matching over 14 bases. In germline, CDR1 is MGHRA, CDR2 YSYEKL. This CDR3 region has 18 residues. J was trimmed by 0 bases and V by 4 bases; bases with no gene match: 6. CDR3 nucleotide sequence: TGCGCCAGCAGCCCCGGACTAGCGGGGGGAAAAAGCACAGATACGCAGTATTTT. Residues: CASSPGLAGGKSTDTQYF.

The table lists this clone with a count of one. This CDR3 reads CAWSVSSSYNEQFF. DNA of the CDR3: TGTGCCTGGAGTGTTAGTAGCTCCTACAATGAGCAGTTCTTC. The chain is built from TRBV30 and TRBJ2-1; D unresolved. Trimming removed 0 bases at V and 0 bases at J, with 6 bases between. The CDR3 has 14 residues. Germline V gene data show CDR1 as GTSNPN and CDR2 as SVGIG (reference sequence). The whole variable domain, filled in from reference TRBV30 and TRBJ2-1, reads SQTIHQWPATLVQPVGSPLSLECTVEGTSNPNLYWYRQAAGRGLQLLFYSVGIGQISSEVPQNLSASRPQDRQFILSSKKLLLSDSGFYLCAWSVSSSYNEQFFGPGTRLTVL.

This clone was seen a single time. This rearrangement joins TRBV27 to TRBJ2-4, with TRBD1 matching 7 bases. Germline values: CDR1 MNHEY, CDR2 SMNVEV (reference sequence). The CDR3 is made up of 11 amino acids. V trimming: 4 bases; J trimming: 15 bases; junction bases outside the gene matches: 6. The CDR3 DNA follows: TGTGCCAGCAGTTCTACAGGGGCATTGTACTTC. Its translation is CASSSTGALYF.

This clone was counted a single time. The chain carries TRBV30 and TRBJ2-7, with TRBD2 matching over 12 bases. The CDR3 is made up of 15 amino acids. V lost 3 bases to trimming and J lost 4 bases; unmatched junction nucleotides: 7. Germline CDR1 and CDR2: GTSNPN and SVGIG (reference sequence). The chain's CDR3 is CAWRPLAGGWYEQYF. CDR3 sequence (DNA): TGTGCCTGGAGGCCACTAGCGGGGGGTTGGTACGAGCAGTACTTC. Combining the CDR3 with reference TRBV30 and TRBJ2-7 gives the whole variable domain SQTIHQWPATLVQPVGSPLSLECTVEGTSNPNLYWYRQAAGRGLQLLFYSVGIGQISSEVPQNLSASRPQDRQFILSSKKLLLSDSGFYLCAWRPLAGGWYEQYFGPGTRLTVT.

Only a few counts were recorded for this clone. The CDR3 loop is CAWSRSGGRVNSPLHF. The CDR3 coding sequence is TGTGCCTGGAGTCGTTCCGGGGGGAGAGTCAATTCACCCCTCCACTTT. The rearrangement uses TRBV30 and TRBJ1-6, with D perhaps TRBD1 (5 bases). The germline V and J ends were trimmed by 2 bases and 7 bases, with 18 bases remaining between them. This CDR3 is 16 amino acids long. Germline V gives CDR1 GTSNPN, CDR2 SVGIG (reference sequence). The variable domain in full, completed from reference TRBV30 and TRBJ1-6, reads SQTIHQWPATLVQPVGSPLSLECTVEGTSNPNLYWYRQAAGRGLQLLFYSVGIGQISSEVPQNLSASRPQDRQFILSSKKLLLSDSGFYLCAWSRSGGRVNSPLHFGNGTRLTVT.